This T cell receptor beta chain was recovered during a study of regulatory T cells in long-lasting Graves disease. The time point: newly diagnosed GD, antithyroid drugs for less than 3 months. After RNA was extracted from PBMCs, the TCR library was made from it. This clonotype has a count of ten or more. Its antigen is not identified. Study observations and caveats: Comparison showed that persistent patients shared more public clonotypes (about 2,800) than new patients (966).

Arm-PCR of CDR3 regions with iRepertoire HTBI primers generated TCR beta libraries. As handled by the study authors: 60 or so TRBV and around 15 TRBJ segments were identified across samples. MiXCR, applied by TCRdb to the multiplex PCR reads, yields one record per CDR3 protein. The V and J calls were not made by the authors but by TCRdb's processing. The data show 530,000 or so distinct CDR3 sequences, roughly 12% seen once. Trimming cost V 3 bases and J 6 bases, with 17 bases left between them. The CDR3 runs 16 residues. Germline V gene lookup returns CDR1 MNHGY and CDR2 SVAAGI. This same sample was also taken into another study, of T cells in Graves' hyperthyroidism and ophthalmopathy.

The material sequenced was peripheral blood mononuclear cells (PBMCs), taken at new diagnosis, from a patient treated with antithyroid drugs. This sequence originates from a young man with Graves disease. V is TRBV6-9 and J is TRBJ2-2; D is possibly TRBD2 (6 bases). The CDR3 loop is CASSYTRGFRSGELFF. CDR3 DNA: TGTGCCAGCAGTTACACACGGGGGTTCAGGTCCGGGGAGCTGTTTTTT.